Below are 17 T cell receptor beta chains sequenced from a single sample in a study of T cells in narcolepsy. These receptors have no identified antigens. Data came from immunoSEQ multiplex PCR; TCRdb stores just in-frame clones and leaves some out. The sample has about 2,500 clones, approximately 24% seen once. The sequenced material came from cultured CD4+ T cells from cerebrospinal fluid. The source of these receptors is a human donor with narcolepsy.

The genes are TRBV2 and TRBJ2-5; D call uncertain. The CDR3 runs to 13 residues. V was shortened by 5 bases and J by 5 bases, with 12 bases between the two germline ends. The germline V gene encodes CDR1 SNHLY and CDR2 FYNNEI. Here the CDR3 reads CASSSYKRETQYF. The CDR3 coding sequence is TGTGCCAGCAGTTCGTACAAGAGGGAGACCCAGTACTTC.

The rearrangement joins TRBV2 to TRBJ1-4; tentative D call: TRBD1 (6 bases). This CDR3 comprises 12 residues. Per the germline V gene, CDR1 is SNHLY and CDR2 is FYNNEI. Trimming pared 4 bases from V and 14 bases from J, leaving 14 bases between. The CDR3 sequence: CASSALQGGLFF. CDR3 DNA sequence: TGTGCCAGCAGTGCCCTACAGGGAGGTCTGTTTTTT.

V gene TRBV6-1 combines with J gene TRBJ2-5; tentative D call: TRBD1 (6 bases). Germline CDR1 and CDR2: MNHNS and SASEGT. There are 13 residues in the CDR3. Trimming left V 6 bases short and J 1 base short, with 9 bases between. This CDR3 is CASRRGIQETQYF. DNA of the CDR3: TGTGCCAGCAGAAGGGGGATCCAAGAGACCCAGTACTTC.

About this clone: The junction shows a germline mismatch at one end, possibly a read error. The chain employs TRBV12-5 and TRBJ2-3; D may be TRBD2 (7 bases). Looked up from germline, CDR1 is LGHNT and CDR2 is FRNRAP. The CDR3 spans 16 residues. The CDR3 sequence: CARGLVWGGASDTQYF. In DNA, the CDR3 is TGTGCTAGGGGTTTGGTCTGGGGGGGGGCTTCAGATACGCAGTATTTT. The whole variable domain, remainder taken from reference TRBV12-5 and TRBJ2-3, is DARVTQTPRHKVTEMGQEVTMRCQPILGHNTVFWYRQTMMQGLELLAYFRNRAPLDDSGMPKDRFSAEMPDATLATLKIQPSEPRDSAVYFCARGLVWGGASDTQYFGPGTRLTVL.

This clone is medium-sized within its sample. The rearrangement joins TRBV30 to TRBJ1-2; TRBD1 matches 7 bases. The germline gives CDR1 GTSNPN, CDR2 SVGIG (reference sequence). This CDR3 is 13 amino acids long. The junction had 5 bases not matched to a gene; V was cut back by 2 bases and J by 5 bases. CDR3 sequence reads: CAWSKGAGYGYTF. The CDR3 coding sequence is TGTGCCTGGAGTAAGGGGGCAGGGTATGGCTACACCTTC.

The V gene is TRBV13, the J gene TRBJ1-1, with D perhaps TRBD1 (5 bases). Germline V gene lookup returns CDR1 PRHDT and CDR2 FYEKMQ (reference sequence). Trimming removed 5 bases from V and 5 bases from J, with 18 bases in between. CDR3 size: 15 residues. The DNA for the CDR3 is TGTGCCAGCAGCATCCCGGGAGAGGGGCAAACTGAAGCTTTCTTT. This gives the protein CASSIPGEGQTEAFF. Supplemented by reference TRBV13 and TRBJ1-1, the full variable domain reads AAGVIQSPRHLIKEKRETATLKCYPIPRHDTVYWYQQGPGQDPQFLISFYEKMQSDKGSIPDRFSAQQFSDYHSELNMSSLELGDSALYFCASSIPGEGQTEAFFGQGTRLTVV.

V is TRBV10-3 and J is TRBJ2-3; TRBD2 matches at 7 bases. J lost 0 bases, V lost 6 bases, and 12 bases had no gene match. Germline V CDR1 and CDR2: ENHRY, SYGVKD. This CDR3 is 17 amino acids long. The CDR3 DNA is TGTGCCATCAGACTAAGCGAGCGGGATGGTAGCACAGATACGCAGTATTTT. Amino acids: CAIRLSERDGSTDTQYF.

This clone was found a few times. This sequence joins TRBV11-3 and TRBJ2-7, with D perhaps matching TRBD1 or TRBD2 (5 bases each). Per germline, CDR1 SGHNT and CDR2 YENEEA. V lost 1 base to trimming and J lost 6 bases, with 13 bases between them. The CDR3 spans 14 residues. In DNA form, the CDR3 reads TGTGCCAGCAGCTTAGGCGGTGAGGGGAGCGAGCAGTACTTC. Its translation: CASSLGGEGSEQYF. The whole variable domain, filled in from reference TRBV11-3 and TRBJ2-7, reads EAGVVQSPRYKIIEKKQPVAFWCNPISGHNTLYWYLQNLGQGPELLIRYENEEAVDDSQLPKDRFSAERLKGVDSTLKIQPAELGDSAVYLCASSLGGEGSEQYFGPGTRLTVT.

This clone is classed as large. The chain combines TRBV19 with TRBJ1-5; possible D gene TRBD1, 6 bases. The V gene's germline CDR1 is LNHDA and CDR2 SQIVND (reference sequence). This CDR3 region has 16 residues. The germline V and J ends were trimmed by 5 bases and 4 bases, with 18 bases remaining between them. The CDR3 is CASSLFPTGLNQPQHF. CDR3 DNA: TGTGCCAGTAGTTTGTTCCCCACAGGGCTTAATCAGCCCCAGCATTTT.

The chain combines TRBV20-1 with TRBJ2-7; D might be TRBD1 or TRBD2, each matching 5 bases. V lost 6 bases and J 4 bases, leaving 10 bases between the germline ends. Germline CDR1 is DFQATT and CDR2 is SNEGSKA (reference sequence). This CDR3 has 11 residues. The CDR3 sequence is CSAGREYEQYF. The CDR3 nucleotides read TGCAGTGCAGGCAGGGAGTACGAGCAGTACTTC.

This sequence joins TRBV2 and TRBJ2-7, with 7 nucleotides matching TRBD1. Germline V gene lookup returns CDR1 SNHLY and CDR2 FYNNEI. This CDR3 has 16 amino acids. The J segment lost 0 bases and the V segment lost 2 bases, leaving 7 bases of the junction unmatched. CDR3 DNA: TGTGCCAGCAGTGAACAAGGGGGACAGTCCTCCTACGAGCAGTACTTC. It translates to CASSEQGGQSSYEQYF.

By share of the sample, this clone is large. The chain carries TRBV6-1 and TRBJ2-7; possibly TRBD1 or TRBD2 for D (5 bases each). This CDR3 is built from 13 residues. V was cut by 9 bases and J by 5 bases, with 17 bases left in between. Germline CDR1 reads MNHNS; CDR2 reads SASEGT. CDR3 sequence reads: CASFRRDGDEQYF. The CDR3 DNA sequence: TGTGCCAGTTTCAGACGGGACGGTGACGAGCAGTACTTC.

By share, this clone counts as large. This chain connects TRBV27 to TRBJ2-7, with D maybe TRBD1 (6 bases). The CDR3 has 14 amino acids. Trimming removed 5 bases from V and 7 bases from J, with 18 bases in between. CDR1 is MNHEY and CDR2 is SMNVEV in the germline V gene (reference sequence). CDR3 sequence (DNA): TGTGCCAGCAGTACCAAGTCAGGGGCTCGGGAGCAGTACTTC. Amino acid sequence: CASSTKSGAREQYF.

The gene calls are TRBV6-5 and TRBJ2-7; TRBD2 is a possible D gene (5 bases). Germline-derived CDR1 and CDR2 are MNHEY and SVGAGI. The V and J ends lost 5 bases and 5 bases respectively, with 16 bases between them. The CDR3 loop spans 14 amino acids. The CDR3 nucleotides read TGTGCCAGCAGTGAAGTGGGTAGCGCCCACGAGCAGTACTTC. Its protein product is CASSEVGSAHEQYF.

This clone occurred a few times. This chain joins TRBV6-5 and TRBJ1-1, with 9 positions matching TRBD1. CDR1 MNHEY and CDR2 SVGAGI come from the germline V gene. CDR3 length: 15 amino acids. With V trimmed by 5 bases and J by 3 bases, 7 bases remained unmatched. CDR3 sequence reads: CASSPRTGEDTEAFF. The CDR3 DNA is TGTGCCAGCAGTCCACGGACAGGGGAGGACACTGAAGCTTTCTTT.

This chain joins TRBV6-1 and TRBJ1-2; unclear D gene. The V end was cut by 3 bases, the J end by 6 bases, with 14 bases between. This CDR3 region has 14 residues. CDR1 and CDR2 (germline): MNHNS, SASEGT. CDR3 loop: CASSDPGLMDGYTF. CDR3 coding DNA: TGTGCCAGCAGTGACCCAGGACTTATGGATGGCTACACCTTC.

The chain combines TRBV10-2 with TRBJ2-3; D not resolved. Germline V gene data show CDR1 as WSHSY and CDR2 as SAAADI. The CDR3 loop spans 12 amino acids. The V and J ends lost 5 bases and 3 bases respectively, with 6 bases between them. CDR3 sequence: CASSRSTDTQYF. CDR3 DNA sequence: TGCGCCAGCAGTCGTTCGACAGATACGCAGTATTTT.